Below, 13 T cell receptor beta chains from the same sample are listed, as sequenced in a study of cytomegalovirus exposure and HLA in healthy donors (dated by TCRdb to between 2016 and 2019). To prepare the library, the immunoSEQ multiplex PCR assay was applied. Drawn from immuneACCESS, this table holds only the in-frame rearrangements with V and J called that TCRdb kept. Clones are partly lost; checked studies trace under half to an unresolved V gene and leave the rest unexplained. This sample is represented by 200,000 to 250,000 clones; 75% to 90% of them were singletons. The ten largest clones represent 4.5% to 7% of the sample. Specimen: PBMCs. Receptor source: a woman aged 18-29 years in good health and CMV-seronegative.

This chain connects TRBV2 to TRBJ1-2, with 7 nucleotides matching TRBD1. CDR3 length: 14 amino acids. Germline V gene data show CDR1 as SNHLY and CDR2 as FYNNEI. With 9 bases clipped from V and 3 bases from J, the junction kept 10 bases outside the gene matches. The DNA of the CDR3 is TGTGCCAGTAGTCCAGTCCAGGGGGACTATGGCTACACCTTC. Its translation is CASSPVQGDYGYTF. Complete variable domain (other parts from reference TRBV2 and TRBJ1-2): EPEVTQTPSHQVTQMGQEVILRCVPISNHLYFYWYRQILGQKVEFLVSFYNNEISEKSEIFDDQFSVERPDGSNFTLKIRSTKLEDSAMYFCASSPVQGDYGYTFGSGTRLTVV.

This clone showed up just a few times. This chain uses TRBV7-9 with TRBJ2-7; D may be TRBD1 (5 bases). This CDR3 has 13 residues. From germline, CDR1 is SEHNR and CDR2 FQNEAQ (reference sequence). V lost 4 bases and J 4 bases, leaving 11 bases between the germline ends. The CDR3 region is CASSSRTSYEQYF. The CDR3 DNA follows: TGTGCCAGCAGCTCGAGGACAAGTTACGAGCAGTACTTC.

This sequence joins TRBV5-1 and TRBJ2-7, with TRBD2 matching 11 bases. J was trimmed by 5 bases and V by 3 bases; bases with no gene match: 4. CDR3 length: 14 residues. Germline V gene lookup returns CDR1 SGHRS and CDR2 YFSETQ. In DNA, the CDR3 is TGCGCCAGCAGCTATAGCGGGAGGGCCGACGAGCAGTACTTC. This encodes CASSYSGRADEQYF.

The J gene is TRBJ1-1, the V gene TRBV9; TRBD1 aligns across 9 bases. V trimming: 4 bases; J trimming: 6 bases; junction bases outside the gene matches: 10. The CDR3 spans 15 residues. The germline CDR1 and CDR2 sequences are SGDLS and YYNGEE. The CDR3 reads CASSLSGQGNPEAFF. The CDR3 DNA sequence: TGTGCCAGCAGCCTCTCGGGACAGGGAAACCCTGAAGCTTTCTTT.

This clone was detected only once. This chain connects TRBV5-4 to TRBJ1-2; 7 nucleotides line up with TRBD1. J lost 4 bases, V lost 4 bases, and 10 bases had no gene match. CDR1 and CDR2 (germline): SGHNT, YYREEE (reference sequence). This CDR3 comprises 15 residues. The CDR3 protein is CASSVGAGGAYGYTF. Here the CDR3 DNA reads TGTGCCAGCAGCGTCGGGGCAGGGGGGGCCTATGGCTACACCTTC.

The chain uses TRBV6-5 and TRBJ2-1; D gene uncertain. Germline V CDR1 and CDR2: MNHEY, SVGAGI. Trimming cost V 0 bases and J 7 bases, with 7 bases left between them. The CDR3 contains 13 residues. CDR3 residues: CASSYSNGNEQFF. DNA of the CDR3: TGTGCCAGCAGTTACTCAAACGGGAATGAGCAGTTCTTC.

In its sample, this clone was seen once. Here the CDR3 reads CASSWEQGRPYEQYF. The CDR3 nucleotides are TGCGCCAGCAGCTGGGAACAGGGACGCCCCTACGAGCAGTACTTC. The chain recombines TRBV5-1 with TRBJ2-7; D is possibly TRBD1 (6 bases). Germline CDR1 and CDR2: SGHRS and YFSETQ. The ends were cut back, 3 bases at V and 2 bases at J, with 15 bases in the middle. The CDR3 has 15 residues. The whole variable domain, filled in from reference TRBV5-1 and TRBJ2-7, reads KAGVTQTPRYLIKTRGQQVTLSCSPISGHRSVSWYQQTPGQGLQFLFEYFSETQRNKGNFPGRFSGRQFSNSRSEMNVSTLELGDSALYLCASSWEQGRPYEQYFGPGTRLTVT.

The rearrangement uses TRBV4-1 and TRBJ1-2; TRBD1 matches 12 bases. The junction had 0 bases not matched to a gene; V was cut back by 0 bases and J by 4 bases. Germline V gene lookup returns CDR1 MGHRA and CDR2 YSYEKL. The CDR3 is 15 amino acids. The CDR3 loop reads CASSQEGQGAYGYTF. CDR3 sequence (DNA): TGCGCCAGCAGCCAAGAGGGACAGGGGGCCTATGGCTACACCTTC.

The V gene is TRBV27, the J gene TRBJ2-5; D possibly corresponds to TRBD1 (5 bases). The CDR3 is made up of 15 amino acids. The V gene lost 4 bases and the J gene lost 1 base, with 13 bases spanning the gap. Germline values: CDR1 MNHEY, CDR2 SMNVEV (reference sequence). The CDR3 loop reads CASSSALTVQETQYF. CDR3 sequence (DNA): TGTGCCAGCAGTTCCGCATTGACAGTCCAAGAGACCCAGTACTTC.

The chain combines TRBV2 with TRBJ1-5; a weak D match, TRBD1 (5 bases). The CDR3 runs to 15 residues. V was cut by 6 bases and J by 0 bases, with 12 bases left in between. Germline V gene lookup returns CDR1 SNHLY and CDR2 FYNNEI. DNA for the CDR3: TGTGCCAGCAGAGCGGGGCTTAATAGCAATCAGCCCCAGCATTTT. It codes for CASRAGLNSNQPQHF.

The chain carries TRBV9 and TRBJ2-1; 13 positions agree with TRBD2. The germline V gene has CDR1 SGDLS and CDR2 YYNGEE. The CDR3 sequence is 16 residues long. The trim removed 3 bases at V and 10 bases at J, leaving 10 bases unmatched. Here the CDR3 DNA reads TGTGCCAGCAGCGCTCCGGGACTAGCGGGGAAGGGGGAGCAGTTCTTC. It is translated as CASSAPGLAGKGEQFF.

The J gene is TRBJ1-1, the V gene TRBV6-1; 8 bases match TRBD1. In germline, CDR1 is MNHNS, CDR2 SASEGT. J was trimmed by 4 bases and V by 6 bases; bases with no gene match: 4. The CDR3 covers 13 residues. The CDR3 nucleotides read TGTGCCAGCAGGACAGGGGTGGGCACTGAAGCTTTCTTT. Its translation: CASRTGVGTEAFF.

This chain connects TRBV28 to TRBJ2-7; TRBD1 might be the D (6 bases). In germline, CDR1 is MDHEN, CDR2 SYDVKM. V was clipped by 2 bases and J by 6 bases, with 11 bases between them. The CDR3 covers 13 residues. The CDR3 nucleotides read TGTGCCAGCAGTTTAAACAGGGTGGGCGAGCAGTACTTC. Protein: CASSLNRVGEQYF.